This TCR beta chain was observed in a study of blood T cell repertoires in COVID-19. Overall study: Researchers got acute and convalescent COVID-19 samples from the United States, Italy and Spain.

Patients from Seattle were sampled longitudinally, starting during active infection. Germline trimming cut 2 bases from V and 5 bases from J; bases unmatched to any gene: 0. Germline CDR1 MRHNA, CDR2 SNTAGT. The CDR3 has 15 residues. In the source study's methods: Amplifying reference gene primers gave estimates of nucleated cell counts. Some clones are missing from TCRdb's copy, which holds only in-frame ones; the method was immunoSEQ multiplex PCR. V and J calls and clone size are those listed in that table; D and trimming were worked out from the DNA. The sample contains hundreds of thousands of clones, approximately 88% of which appear only once.

This clonotype was sampled from a woman between 45 and 65 years old with COVID-19, enrolled during active disease. The V gene is TRBV6-4, the J gene TRBJ2-2, with TRBD2 identical over 12 bases. The sample comprised peripheral blood. For the CDR3, the DNA is TGTGCCAGCAGTGACGGGACTAGCGGGACCGGGGAGCTGTTTTTT. Its translation is CASSDGTSGTGELFF.